The sequence of this T cell receptor (beta chain) was determined in a study of beta chain features in type 1 diabetes. Background on the study: Healthy donors resembled patients in age, gender and cell yields. Findings and limits, study-wide: Naive, central memory and Treg TCRB repertoires appeared more alike in patients than in healthy donors.

The investigators reverse transcribed all of the isolated RNA, so they sequenced expressed TCRB transcripts. Generated by immunoSEQ multiplex PCR, the TCRdb table keeps only in-frame clones and is missing some. The sample carries hundreds of thousands of clones, 15% to 17% recorded once. Worth noting for this clone: What it recognizes is unknown.

The junction had 7 bases not matched to a gene; V was cut back by 6 bases and J by 2 bases. Germline assignment: CDR1 KGHSH and CDR2 LQKENI. The CDR3 is 15 residues long. Blood was collected once per donor into heparin, averaging roughly 0.12 L. Post-sort purity exceeded 95% for all sorted populations. V and J are TRBV18 and TRBJ2-7; 10 bases agree with TRBD1. The TCR sequence derives from a man between 18 and 35 years old in good health. The sequenced material came from naive CD4+ T cells from blood. DNA of the CDR3: TGTGCCAGCTCCGAGACAGGGGGCGCCGCCTACGAGCAGTACTTC. Amino acids: CASSETGGAAYEQYF.